The 9 T cell receptor beta chains given below trace back to one sample, sequenced in a study of T-cell reconstitution after alpha-beta-depleted transplantation in children. TCRbeta library preparation incorporated unique molecular identifiers. TCRdb recomputed calls from the PCR reads with MiXCR, one row per CDR3 protein. The sample yields 200,000 to 300,000 distinct CDR3 sequences, more than 10% seen once. The source material was PBMCs from the stem cell graft donor, sampled from the stem cell graft. The receptors come from a human donor who donated a stem cell graft to a child with acute lymphoblastic leukemia.

This clonotype has a count of ten or more. The chain has TRBV29-1 and TRBJ2-1; 9 bases are a match to TRBD1. V lost 6 bases to trimming and J lost 0 bases; unmatched junction nucleotides: 9. Germline lookup yields CDR1 SQVTM and CDR2 ANQGSEA. The CDR3 loop spans 16 amino acids. The CDR3 DNA reads TGCAGCGTGGGCGGGGACAGGGAACGCTCCTACAATGAGCAGTTCTTC. Residues: CSVGGDRERSYNEQFF.

This clonotype was counted only a few times. The genes are TRBV20-1 and TRBJ2-3; 9 nucleotides align to TRBD2. V trimming: 1 base; J trimming: 2 bases; junction bases outside the gene matches: 7. The CDR3 loop spans 16 amino acids. From germline, CDR1 is DFQATT and CDR2 SNEGSKA (reference sequence). This chain's CDR3 is CSARVGSGGDTDTQYF. In nucleotides, the CDR3 is TGCAGTGCTAGAGTAGGTAGCGGGGGAGACACAGATACGCAGTATTTT.

The sample holds many counts of this clonotype. The V and J genes are TRBV6-5 and TRBJ1-5; possibly TRBD1 for D (5 bases). Trimming cost V 4 bases and J 4 bases, with 11 bases left between them. Germline lookup yields CDR1 MNHEY and CDR2 SVGAGI. This CDR3 is 14 amino acids long. CDR3 protein: CASSSSGRNQPQHF. Here the CDR3 DNA reads TGTGCCAGCAGTTCTTCAGGGCGGAATCAGCCCCAGCATTTT.

This clonotype appeared many times. The genes are TRBV12-3 or TRBV12-4 and TRBJ1-2; D gene ambiguous. Trimming stripped 3 bases from V and 8 bases from J, with 13 bases between. The CDR3 covers 13 residues. Written as DNA, the CDR3 is TGTGCCAGCAGTTTTGAGGAGTTCAGAGGCTACACCTTC. Protein sequence: CASSFEEFRGYTF.

The chain uses TRBV20-1 and TRBJ2-3; 7 bases fit TRBD2. The V gene's germline CDR1 is DFQATT and CDR2 SNEGSKA (reference sequence). The CDR3 spans 15 residues. J was trimmed by 6 bases and V by 3 bases; bases with no gene match: 12. CDR3: CSASSYSGRADTQYF. The CDR3 DNA reads as TGCAGTGCTAGCTCCTATAGCGGGCGGGCCGATACGCAGTATTTT.

This clonotype was observed many times. The chain combines TRBV4-3 with TRBJ2-7; D not certain. Trimming cost V 1 base and J 3 bases, with 16 bases left between them. The CDR3 is made up of 16 amino acids. Germline-derived CDR1 and CDR2 are LGHNA and YSLEER. CDR3 sequence (DNA): TGCGCCAGCAGCCAAGGGGGTGACATATTAAGCTACGAGCAGTACTTC. It is translated as CASSQGGDILSYEQYF.

This clonotype occurred many times. J is TRBJ1-6 and V is TRBV20-1, with a weak D call TRBD1 (5 bases). CDR1 is DFQATT, CDR2 SNEGSKA, per germline (reference sequence). CDR3 length: 15 residues. Trimming shortened V by 2 bases and J by 8 bases, and 16 bases separated the two germline ends. The CDR3 nucleotides read TGCAGTGCTAGATCACAACAGGACGTATATTCACCCCTCCACTTT. It is translated as CSARSQQDVYSPLHF.

This clonotype has a count of ten or more. The rearrangement uses TRBV7-9 and TRBJ2-5; 7 bases line up with TRBD2. Germline V gene sequence: CDR1 SEHNR, CDR2 FQNEAQ (reference sequence). CDR3 length: 14 amino acids. J was trimmed by 2 bases and V by 7 bases; bases with no gene match: 7. The CDR3 nucleotides read TGTGCCAGCACCCACAGCGGGGCACAAGAGACCCAGTACTTC. It encodes CASTHSGAQETQYF.

Of note for this clonotype: A much more abundant neighbour one base away suggests this may be a read error. This chain links TRBV4-3 with TRBJ1-5; 8 bases fit TRBD1. Germline V CDR1 and CDR2: LGHNA, YSLEER. The CDR3 contains 17 residues. The CDR3 bases are TGCGCCACCAGCCAAGTGTCAGGGGGCAGAGGCAATCAGCCCCAGCATTTT. Amino acid sequence: CATSQVSGGRGNQPQHF.